The clone carrying this T cell receptor (beta chain) occurred a few times. The antigen is not known. TCRdb re-derived calls from the 5' RACE reads in MiXCR, one entry per CDR3 protein. This sample has 180,000 or so distinct CDR3 sequences, with roughly 12% found just once. The data are from a study of CD8 T cells in ankylosing spondylitis. CDR3 length: 16 amino acids. Germline CDR1 LGHNA, CDR2 YSLEER. Trimming pared 6 bases from V and 4 bases from J, leaving 20 bases between. Overall study results and limits: Several of the motif variants were reported before in synovial fluid and blood from reactive arthritis. One TCR beta motif, made up of roughly eight highly homologous variants, appeared characteristic of ankylosing spondylitis blood. Peripheral blood held disease-linked clones only at relatively low frequency, and these were CD8+. Disease-linked clones were reportedly significantly enriched in matched ankylosing spondylitis synovial fluid.

The receptor's source is a male donor with ankylosing spondylitis or in good health (not recorded which). The material sequenced was blood, either unsorted or a sorted T cell fraction (not recorded which). The rearrangement uses TRBV4-3 and TRBJ2-3, with a tentative D call TRBD2 (7 bases). CDR3 bases: TGCGCCAGCAGTCGAAGTCGTGGCGGGGGCGCAGATACGCAGTATTTT. It translates to CASSRSRGGGADTQYF.